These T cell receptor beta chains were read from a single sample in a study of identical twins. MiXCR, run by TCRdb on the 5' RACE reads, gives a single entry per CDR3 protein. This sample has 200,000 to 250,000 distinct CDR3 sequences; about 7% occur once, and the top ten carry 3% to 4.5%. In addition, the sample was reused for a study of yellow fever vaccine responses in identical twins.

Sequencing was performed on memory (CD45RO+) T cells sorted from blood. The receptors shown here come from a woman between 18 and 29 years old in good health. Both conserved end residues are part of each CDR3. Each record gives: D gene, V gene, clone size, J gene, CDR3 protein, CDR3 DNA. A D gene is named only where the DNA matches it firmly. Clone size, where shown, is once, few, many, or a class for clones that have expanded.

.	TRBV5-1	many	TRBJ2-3	CASRPGTDSSHDF	TGCGCCAGCAGACCCGGGACGGACTCATCCCACGATTTT
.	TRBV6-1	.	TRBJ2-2	CASRGRENTGELFF	TGTGCCAGCAGAGGCCGGGAGAACACCGGGGAGCTGTTTTTT
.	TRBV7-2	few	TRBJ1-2	CASSPRAGTYGYTF	TGTGCCAGCAGCCCCCGAGCAGGGACCTATGGCTACACCTTC
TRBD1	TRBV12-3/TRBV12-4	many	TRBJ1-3	CASSQPGQSSGNTIYF	TGTGCCAGCAGTCAGCCGGGACAGAGCTCTGGAAACACCATATATTTT
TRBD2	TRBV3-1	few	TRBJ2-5	CASSHSGGRETQYF	TGTGCCAGCAGCCATAGCGGGGGGCGGGAGACCCAGTACTTC
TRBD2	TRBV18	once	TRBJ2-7	CASSRLAGSYEQYF	TGTGCCAGCTCACGACTAGCGGGATCCTACGAGCAGTACTTC
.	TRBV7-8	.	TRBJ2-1	CASSAAAGTRRRDEQFF	TGTGCCAGCAGCGCCGCCGCCGGGACTCGCCGTCGGGATGAGCAGTTCTTC
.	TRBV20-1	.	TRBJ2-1	CSARGIGYNEQFF	TGCAGTGCTAGAGGTATAGGGTACAATGAGCAGTTCTTC
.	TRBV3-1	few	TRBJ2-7	CASSHSGGPYEQYF	TGTGCCAGCAGCCATAGCGGCGGACCCTACGAGCAGTACTTC
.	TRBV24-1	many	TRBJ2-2	CATRERDRDTGELFF	TGTGCCACTCGCGAACGAGACAGAGACACCGGGGAGCTGTTTTTT
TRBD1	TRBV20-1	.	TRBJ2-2	CSARERSGGWTGELFF	TGCAGTGCTAGAGAACGATCAGGGGGTTGGACCGGGGAGCTGTTTTTT
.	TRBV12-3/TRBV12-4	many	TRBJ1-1	CASTPLGGASTEAFF	TGTGCCAGCACCCCTCTCGGGGGGGCGAGTACTGAAGCTTTCTTT
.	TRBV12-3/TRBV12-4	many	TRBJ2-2	CASTQRNTGELFF	TGTGCCAGCACCCAACGCAACACCGGGGAGCTGTTTTTT
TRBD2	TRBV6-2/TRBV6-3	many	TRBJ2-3	CASSRESSSGLGVGRTDTQYF	TGTGCCAGCAGCCGCGAGTCTAGTTCGGGACTAGGTGTGGGGCGCACAGATACGCAGTATTTT
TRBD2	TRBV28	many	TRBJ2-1	CASSRTSVEGEQFF	TGTGCCAGCAGCCGGACTAGTGTTGAAGGTGAGCAGTTCTTC
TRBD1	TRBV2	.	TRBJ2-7	CARKGAGTYEQYF	TGTGCCAGGAAGGGGGCAGGGACCTACGAGCAGTACTTC
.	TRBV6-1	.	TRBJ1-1	CASSSRGALGNTEAFF	TGTGCCAGCAGCTCCCGGGGGGCCTTGGGGAACACTGAAGCTTTCTTT
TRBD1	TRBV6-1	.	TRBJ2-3	CASSKTGGTDTQYF	TGTGCCAGCAGTAAGACAGGGGGAACAGATACGCAGTATTTT
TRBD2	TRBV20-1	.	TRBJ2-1	CSARALAGVNNEQFF	TGCAGTGCTAGAGCCCTAGCGGGCGTAAACAATGAGCAGTTCTTC
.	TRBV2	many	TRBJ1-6	CASSRDNNNSPLHF	TGTGCCAGCAGCCGGGACAACAATAATTCACCCCTCCACTTT
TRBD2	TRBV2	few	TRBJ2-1	CASSWLAGGPNEQFF	TGTGCCAGCAGCTGGCTAGCGGGAGGGCCAAATGAGCAGTTCTTC
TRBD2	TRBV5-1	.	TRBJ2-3	CASSTLGSGGHTDTQYF	TGCGCCAGCAGCACCTTGGGGAGCGGGGGACACACAGATACGCAGTATTTT